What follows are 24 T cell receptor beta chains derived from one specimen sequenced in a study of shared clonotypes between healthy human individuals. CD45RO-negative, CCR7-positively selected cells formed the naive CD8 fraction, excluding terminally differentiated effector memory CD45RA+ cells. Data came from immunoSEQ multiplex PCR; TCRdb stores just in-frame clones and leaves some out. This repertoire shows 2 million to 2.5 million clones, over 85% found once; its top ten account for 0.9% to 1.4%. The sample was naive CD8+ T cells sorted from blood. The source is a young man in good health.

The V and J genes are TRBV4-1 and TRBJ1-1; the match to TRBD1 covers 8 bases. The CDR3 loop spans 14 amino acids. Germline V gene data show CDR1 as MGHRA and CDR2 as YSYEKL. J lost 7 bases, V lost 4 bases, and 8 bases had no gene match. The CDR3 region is CASSRLGQVIEAFF. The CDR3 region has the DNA TGCGCCAGCAGCCGCCTGGGACAGGTAATTGAAGCTTTCTTT.

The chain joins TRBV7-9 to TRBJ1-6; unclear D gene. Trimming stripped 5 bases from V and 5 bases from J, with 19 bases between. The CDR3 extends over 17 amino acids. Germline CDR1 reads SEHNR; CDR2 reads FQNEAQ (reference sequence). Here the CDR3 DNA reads TGTGCCAGCAGCCCCGAATTCGACCGTAATAATAATTCACCCCTCCACTTT. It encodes CASSPEFDRNNNSPLHF. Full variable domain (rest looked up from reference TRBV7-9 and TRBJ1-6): DTGVSQNPRHKITKRGQNVTFRCDPISEHNRLYWYRQTLGQGPEFLTYFQNEAQLEKSRLLSDRFSAERPKGSFSTLEIQRTEQGDSAMYLCASSPEFDRNNNSPLHFGNGTRLTVT.

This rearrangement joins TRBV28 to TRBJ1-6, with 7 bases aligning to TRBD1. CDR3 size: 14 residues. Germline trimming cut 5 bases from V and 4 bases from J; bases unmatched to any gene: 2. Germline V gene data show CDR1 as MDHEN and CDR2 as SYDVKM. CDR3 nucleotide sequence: TGTGCCAGCAGTCAGGGACAGTATAATTCACCCCTCCACTTT. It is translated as CASSQGQYNSPLHF.

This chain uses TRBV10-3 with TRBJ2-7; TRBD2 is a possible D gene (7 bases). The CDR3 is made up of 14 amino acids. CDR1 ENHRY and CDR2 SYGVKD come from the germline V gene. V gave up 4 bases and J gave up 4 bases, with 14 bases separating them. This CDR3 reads CAISGNGGPYEQYF. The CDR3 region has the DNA TGTGCCATCAGTGGGAACGGGGGGCCTTACGAGCAGTACTTC.

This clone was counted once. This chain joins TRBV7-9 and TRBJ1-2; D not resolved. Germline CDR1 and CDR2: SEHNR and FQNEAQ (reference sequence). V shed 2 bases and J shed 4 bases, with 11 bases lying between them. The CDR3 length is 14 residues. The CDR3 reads CASSLIGLSYGYTF. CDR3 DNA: TGTGCCAGCAGCTTAATAGGGCTGAGCTATGGCTACACCTTC. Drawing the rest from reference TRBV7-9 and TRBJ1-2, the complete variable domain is DTGVSQNPRHKITKRGQNVTFRCDPISEHNRLYWYRQTLGQGPEFLTYFQNEAQLEKSRLLSDRFSAERPKGSFSTLEIQRTEQGDSAMYLCASSLIGLSYGYTFGSGTRLTVV.

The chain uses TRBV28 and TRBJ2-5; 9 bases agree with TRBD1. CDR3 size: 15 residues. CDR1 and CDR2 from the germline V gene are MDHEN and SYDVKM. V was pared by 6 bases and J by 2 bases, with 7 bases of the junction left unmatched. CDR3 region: CASSYRDREQETQYF. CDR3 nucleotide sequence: TGTGCCAGCAGCTACCGGGACAGGGAGCAAGAGACCCAGTACTTC.

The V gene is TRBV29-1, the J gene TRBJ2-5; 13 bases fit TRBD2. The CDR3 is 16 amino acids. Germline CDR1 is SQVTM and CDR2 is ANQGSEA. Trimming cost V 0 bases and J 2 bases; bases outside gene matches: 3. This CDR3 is CSVEDRTSGGQETQYF. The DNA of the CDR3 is TGCAGCGTTGAAGACCGGACTAGCGGGGGTCAAGAGACCCAGTACTTC. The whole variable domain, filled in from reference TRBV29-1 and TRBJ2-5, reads SAVISQKPSRDICQRGTSLTIQCQVDSQVTMMFWYRQQPGQSLTLIATANQGSEATYESGFVIDKFPISRPNLTFSTLTVSNMSPEDSSIYLCSVEDRTSGGQETQYFGPGTRLLVL.

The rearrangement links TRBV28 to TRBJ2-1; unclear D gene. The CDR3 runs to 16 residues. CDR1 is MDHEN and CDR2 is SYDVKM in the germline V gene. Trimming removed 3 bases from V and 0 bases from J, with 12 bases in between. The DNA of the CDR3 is TGTGCCAGCAGTTTCAGTGCTACGGGCTCCTACAATGAGCAGTTCTTC. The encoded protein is CASSFSATGSYNEQFF.

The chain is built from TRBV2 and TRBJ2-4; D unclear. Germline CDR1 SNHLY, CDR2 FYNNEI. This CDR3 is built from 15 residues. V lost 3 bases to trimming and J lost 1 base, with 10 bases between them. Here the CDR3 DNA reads TGTGCCAGCAGTGACGGTCTTCCTGCCAAAAACATTCAGTACTTC. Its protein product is CASSDGLPAKNIQYF. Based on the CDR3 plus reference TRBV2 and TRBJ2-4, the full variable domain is EPEVTQTPSHQVTQMGQEVILRCVPISNHLYFYWYRQILGQKVEFLVSFYNNEISEKSEIFDDQFSVERPDGSNFTLKIRSTKLEDSAMYFCASSDGLPAKNIQYFGAGTRLSVL.

CDR3 sequence: CASRPEIREQFF. DNA for the CDR3: TGTGCCAGCAGACCCGAAATCCGTGAGCAGTTCTTC. The rearrangement joins TRBV7-2 to TRBJ2-1, with unresolved D. The CDR3 contains 12 residues. Trimming stripped 6 bases from V and 9 bases from J, with 12 bases between. Germline V lookup: CDR1 SGHTA, CDR2 FQGNSA.

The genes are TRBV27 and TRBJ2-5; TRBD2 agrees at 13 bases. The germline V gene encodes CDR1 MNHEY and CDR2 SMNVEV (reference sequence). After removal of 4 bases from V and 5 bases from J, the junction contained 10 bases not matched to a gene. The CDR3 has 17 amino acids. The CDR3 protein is CASSSIGTSGVSETQYF. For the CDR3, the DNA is TGTGCCAGCAGTTCAATTGGGACTAGCGGGGTTTCTGAGACCCAGTACTTC.

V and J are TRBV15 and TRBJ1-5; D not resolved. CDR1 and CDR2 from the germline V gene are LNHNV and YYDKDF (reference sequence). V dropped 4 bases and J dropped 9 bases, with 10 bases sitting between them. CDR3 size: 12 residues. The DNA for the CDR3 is TGTGCCACCAGCACTGGACTCGGGCCCCAGCATTTT. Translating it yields CATSTGLGPQHF.

CDR3 nucleotides: TGTGCCAGCAGCTATGGCAGCTCAGAGCAGTACTTC. Translation: CASSYGSSEQYF. The chain has TRBV7-9 and TRBJ2-7; D unclear. CDR3 length: 12 residues. Germline CDR1 reads SEHNR; CDR2 reads FQNEAQ (reference sequence). V dropped 4 bases and J dropped 7 bases, with 11 bases sitting between them.

DNA for the CDR3: TGTGCCAGCAGCGTAGACGGCCTCTCCTACAATGAGCAGTTCTTC. It yields the protein CASSVDGLSYNEQFF. The chain has TRBV9 and TRBJ2-1; D unresolved. CDR1 and CDR2 from the germline V gene are SGDLS and YYNGEE. CDR3 length: 15 amino acids. V was pared by 0 bases and J by 0 bases, with 7 bases between.

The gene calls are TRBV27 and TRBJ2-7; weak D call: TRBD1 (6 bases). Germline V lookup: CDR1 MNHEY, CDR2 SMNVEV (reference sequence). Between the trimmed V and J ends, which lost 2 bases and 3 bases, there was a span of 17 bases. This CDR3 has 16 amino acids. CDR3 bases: TGTGCCAGCAGTTTAACCGGGCAGGGGCCCTACTACGAGCAGTACTTC. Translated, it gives CASSLTGQGPYYEQYF.

Written as DNA, the CDR3 is TGTGCCAGCAGTCCGGGACTAGCGGGACCCGATACGCAGTATTTT. Its translation: CASSPGLAGPDTQYF. The chain is built from TRBV27 and TRBJ2-3; TRBD2 aligns across 13 bases. This CDR3 has 15 amino acids. From germline, CDR1 is MNHEY and CDR2 SMNVEV (reference sequence). The V segment lost 5 bases and the J segment 6 bases; nucleotides outside the gene matches: 5.

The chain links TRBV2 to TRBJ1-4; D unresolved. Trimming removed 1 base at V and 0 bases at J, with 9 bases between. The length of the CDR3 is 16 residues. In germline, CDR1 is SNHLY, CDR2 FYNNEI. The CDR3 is CASSEGVLATNEKLFF. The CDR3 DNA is TGTGCCAGCAGTGAAGGGGTACTAGCAACTAATGAAAAACTGTTTTTT. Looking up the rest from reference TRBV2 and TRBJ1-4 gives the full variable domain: EPEVTQTPSHQVTQMGQEVILRCVPISNHLYFYWYRQILGQKVEFLVSFYNNEISEKSEIFDDQFSVERPDGSNFTLKIRSTKLEDSAMYFCASSEGVLATNEKLFFGSGTQLSVL.

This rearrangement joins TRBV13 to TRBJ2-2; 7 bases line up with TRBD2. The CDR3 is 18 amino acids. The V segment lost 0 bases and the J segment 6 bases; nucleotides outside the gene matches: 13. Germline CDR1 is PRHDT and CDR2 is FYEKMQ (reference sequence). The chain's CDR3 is CASSLGLAMKLDPGELFF. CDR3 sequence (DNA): TGTGCCAGCAGCTTAGGACTAGCGATGAAGTTGGACCCCGGGGAGCTGTTTTTT.

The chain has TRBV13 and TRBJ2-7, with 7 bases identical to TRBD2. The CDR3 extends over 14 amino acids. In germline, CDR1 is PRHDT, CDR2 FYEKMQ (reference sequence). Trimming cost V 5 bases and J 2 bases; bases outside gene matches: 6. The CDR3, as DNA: TGTGCCAGCAGCAGCCTAGCGGTCCCCTACGAGCAGTACTTC. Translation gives CASSSLAVPYEQYF. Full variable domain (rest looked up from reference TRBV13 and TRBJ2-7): AAGVIQSPRHLIKEKRETATLKCYPIPRHDTVYWYQQGPGQDPQFLISFYEKMQSDKGSIPDRFSAQQFSDYHSELNMSSLELGDSALYFCASSSLAVPYEQYFGPGTRLTVT.

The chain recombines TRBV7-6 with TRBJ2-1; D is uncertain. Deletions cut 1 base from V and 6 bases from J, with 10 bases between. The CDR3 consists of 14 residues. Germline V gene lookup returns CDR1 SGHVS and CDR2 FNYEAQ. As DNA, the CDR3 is TGTGCCAGCAGCTTAGTAGGAGAGTCCAATGAGCAGTTCTTC. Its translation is CASSLVGESNEQFF.

The CDR3 here is CASSPSDDWDEQYF. CDR3 DNA: TGTGCCAGCAGTCCGTCAGATGACTGGGACGAGCAGTACTTC. The chain has TRBV7-9 and TRBJ2-7, with D unresolved. There are 14 residues in the CDR3. Germline V gives CDR1 SEHNR, CDR2 FQNEAQ (reference sequence). V dropped 6 bases and J dropped 5 bases, with 17 bases sitting between them.

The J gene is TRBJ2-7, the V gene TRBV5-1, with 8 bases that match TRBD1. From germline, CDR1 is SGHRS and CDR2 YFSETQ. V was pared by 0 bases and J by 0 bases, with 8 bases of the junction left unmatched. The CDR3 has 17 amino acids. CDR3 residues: CASSLGIRDRSSYEQYF. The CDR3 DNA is TGCGCCAGCAGCTTGGGTATCCGGGACAGGAGCTCCTACGAGCAGTACTTC. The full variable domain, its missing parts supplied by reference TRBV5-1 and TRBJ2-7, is KAGVTQTPRYLIKTRGQQVTLSCSPISGHRSVSWYQQTPGQGLQFLFEYFSETQRNKGNFPGRFSGRQFSNSRSEMNVSTLELGDSALYLCASSLGIRDRSSYEQYFGPGTRLTVT.

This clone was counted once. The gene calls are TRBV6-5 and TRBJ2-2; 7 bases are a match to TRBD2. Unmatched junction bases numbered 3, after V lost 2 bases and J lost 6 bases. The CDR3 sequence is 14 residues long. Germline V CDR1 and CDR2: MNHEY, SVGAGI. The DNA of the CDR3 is TGTGCCAGCAGTTACCGAGCGGGGTCCGGGGAGCTGTTTTTT. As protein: CASSYRAGSGELFF.

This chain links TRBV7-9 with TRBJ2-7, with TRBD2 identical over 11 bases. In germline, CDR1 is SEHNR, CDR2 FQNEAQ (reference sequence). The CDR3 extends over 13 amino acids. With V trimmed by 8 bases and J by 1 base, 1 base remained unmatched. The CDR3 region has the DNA TGTGCCAGCGCTAGCGGGGGGTCCTACGAGCAGTACTTC. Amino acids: CASASGGSYEQYF.